A single sample gave rise to the 3 T cell receptor beta chains below, sequenced in a study of vaccination effects on CD4 cells after COVID-19. The antigens these receptors bind are not known. Pools of viral peptides were used by the ViraFEST assay to expand antigen-specific CD4+ T cells ahead of sequencing. Culturing for 10 days preceded CD4+ T cell isolation. Participants received two doses of either the BNT162b2 or mRNA-1273 vaccine. Assay used: immunoSEQ multiplex PCR; TCRdb lists only in-frame clones, some missing. The data hold 25,000 to 35,000 clones, with just under 75% observed a single time. The specimen comprised CD4+ T cells from PBMCs cultured with HCoV-229E spike peptides, sampled after COVID-19 vaccination. The receptors come from a human donor who received a COVID-19 vaccine.

The chain links TRBV6-6 to TRBJ2-7; 10 bases are shared with TRBD2. V lost 4 bases and J lost 1; bases outside the gene matches: 4. Germline V gives CDR1 MNHNY, CDR2 SVGAGI (reference sequence). The CDR3 is made up of 15 amino acids. The CDR3 bases are TGTGCCAGCAGTTTTAGGACTAGCGGTTCCTACGAGCAGTACTTC. It translates to CASSFRTSGSYEQYF.

The gene calls are TRBV29-1 and TRBJ1-1; D is possibly TRBD1 (5 bases). This CDR3 contains 12 residues. Germline lookup yields CDR1 SQVTM and CDR2 ANQGSEA. The CDR3 sequence is CTTRGVGTEAFF. For the CDR3, the DNA is TGCACGACTCGGGGGGTCGGCACTGAAGCTTTCTTT.

This clone appeared a single time. The rearrangement joins TRBV11-2 to TRBJ2-1, with D unresolved. Per the germline V gene, CDR1 is SGHAT and CDR2 is FQNNGV. The CDR3 length is 15 residues. Trimming pared 2 bases from V and 5 bases from J, leaving 13 bases between. The CDR3 loop reads CASSLTPSLHNEQFF. The CDR3 DNA sequence: TGTGCCAGCAGCTTAACACCTAGTCTCCACAATGAGCAGTTCTTC.